This T cell receptor beta chain appears in the sequencing data of a study of vaccination and CD4 T cells after COVID-19. On this clonotype: Its antigen is unidentified.

An Oncomine TCR Beta short-read assay was used to sequence the DNA from cultured CD4+ T cells. TCRdb used MiXCR to reprocess the PCR reads, holding one entry per CDR3 protein. Found here are 13,000 to 15,000 distinct CDR3 sequences, about half of them singletons; the top ten hold 13% to 15%. The CDR3 length is 13 residues. CDR1 is SNHLY, CDR2 FYNNEI, per germline. V dropped 7 bases and J dropped 4 bases, with 10 bases sitting between them. Treatment in this sample: approximately nine-day PBMC culture with coronavirus spike peptide pools or control peptides (ViraFEST assay). The specimen was CD4+ T cells from blood, cultured in vitro. The chain couples TRBV2 to TRBJ2-2; the D is unclear. The source of this sequence is a human donor who had recovered from COVID-19. The CDR3 DNA follows: TGTGCCAGCAATATAGCTTTCACCGGGGAGCTGTTTTTT. Translated, it gives CASNIAFTGELFF.